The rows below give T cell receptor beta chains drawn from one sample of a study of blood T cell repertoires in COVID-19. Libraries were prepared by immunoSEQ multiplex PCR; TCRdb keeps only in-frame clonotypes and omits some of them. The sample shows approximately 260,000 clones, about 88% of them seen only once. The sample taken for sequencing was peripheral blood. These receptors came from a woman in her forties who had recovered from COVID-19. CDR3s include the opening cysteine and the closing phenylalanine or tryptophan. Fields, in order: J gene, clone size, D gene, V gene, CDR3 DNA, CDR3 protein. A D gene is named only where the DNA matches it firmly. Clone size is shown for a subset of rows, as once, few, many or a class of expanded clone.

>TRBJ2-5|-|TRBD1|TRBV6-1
TGTGCCAGCAGTGACAGGGGGTTCAGGCAAGAGACCCAGTACTTC
CASSDRGFRQETQYF
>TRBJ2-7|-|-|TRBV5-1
TGCGCCAGCAGCTTGGACTCGACAGTGCAGTACTTC
CASSLDSTVQYF
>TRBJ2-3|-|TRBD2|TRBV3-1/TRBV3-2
TGTGCCAGCAGCCAAGGACGCTTAGCGGGAGGCACAGATACGCAGTATTTT
CASSQGRLAGGTDTQYF
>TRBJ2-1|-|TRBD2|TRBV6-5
TGTGCCACCCGGACTAGCGGACTCAATGAGCAGTTCTTC
CATRTSGLNEQFF
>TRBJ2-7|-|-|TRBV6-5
TGTGCCAGCTCATTGCAGGCGGGACAGAACTACGAGCAGTACTTC
CASSLQAGQNYEQYF
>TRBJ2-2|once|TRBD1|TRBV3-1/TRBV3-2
TGTGCCAGCAGCCAAACGGCCCCGGGACAGGGGGCCGGGGAGCTGTTTTTT
CASSQTAPGQGAGELFF
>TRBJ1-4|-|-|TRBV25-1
TGTGCCAGCAGCACAGGGCGGTCTAATGAAAAACTGTTTTTT
CASSTGRSNEKLFF
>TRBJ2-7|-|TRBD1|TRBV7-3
TGTGCCAGTACAAACCTGGCGACAGGGGCGATCTACGAGCAGTACTTC
CASTNLATGAIYEQYF
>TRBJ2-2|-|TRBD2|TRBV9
TGTGCCAGCAGCATGCGACTAGCGGACGGGGAGCTGTTTTTT
CASSMRLADGELFF
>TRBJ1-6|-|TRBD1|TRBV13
TGTGCCAGCAGCCCCCGGGACAGTACAACACCCCTCCACTTT
CASSPRDSTTPLHF
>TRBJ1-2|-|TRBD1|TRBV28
TGTGCCAGCAGTCCCCAGGGACAGGTATTCAACTATGGCTACACCTTC
CASSPQGQVFNYGYTF
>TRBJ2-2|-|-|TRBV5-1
TGCGCCAGCAGCCTCTCGACAGGTCAGGGCACCGGGGAGCTGTTTTTT
CASSLSTGQGTGELFF
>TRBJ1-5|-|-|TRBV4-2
TGTGCCAGCAGCCCCGGGAGGGGATCCAATCAGCCCCAGCATTTT
CASSPGRGSNQPQHF
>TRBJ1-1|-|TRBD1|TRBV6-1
TGTGCCAGCAGTGAGGACAGGGGGCAATTTCAAGCTTTCTTT
CASSEDRGQFQAFF
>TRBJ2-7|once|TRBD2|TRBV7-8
TGTGCCAGCAGCCGGACTAGCGGGAGATACGAGCAGTACTTC
CASSRTSGRYEQYF
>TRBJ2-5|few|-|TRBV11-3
TGTGCCAGCAGTCGGTCGGGAGCTCGAGAGACCCAGTACTTC
CASSRSGARETQYF